This is a list of T cell receptor beta chains from one sample in a study of T cells in Graves' hyperthyroidism and ophthalmopathy. TCRdb recomputed calls from the multiplex PCR reads with MiXCR, one row per CDR3 protein. The repertoire holds over 500,000 distinct CDR3 sequences, with 15% to 20% as singletons. The material sequenced was blood. The origin of the receptors is a young woman with Graves' ophthalmopathy. The conserved cysteine and the conserved F or W are not part of the CDR3 here. Each record gives: V gene, J gene, CDR3 protein.

>TRBV28|TRBJ1-2
ASSLTKANYGYT
>TRBV28|TRBJ1-2
ASSLDSTYGYT
>TRBV27|TRBJ1-1
ASFEPMNTEAF
>TRBV4-3|TRBJ2-7
ASSQGSQGGEQY
>TRBV7-9|TRBJ2-7
ASSPKQGFGGEQY
>TRBV6-2/TRBV6-3|TRBJ2-2
ASSSGTDTGELF
>TRBV27|TRBJ1-2
ASSPGQIYYGYT
>TRBV29-1|TRBJ2-5
SVGGTSGRQTQY
>TRBV20-1|TRBJ2-5
SAGEGQETQY
>TRBV5-1|TRBJ2-1
ASSLAGTYYNEQF
>TRBV7-9|TRBJ2-1
ASTPAGLNEQF
>TRBV7-8|TRBJ2-1
ASSRTSKSSYNEQF
>TRBV27|TRBJ1-2
ASSWVRGLKGYT
>TRBV28|TRBJ1-2
ASSFAGYGYT
>TRBV9|TRBJ2-3
ASSVEAGLGGDTQY
>TRBV28|TRBJ1-3
ASSPQGPSGNTIY
>TRBV4-3|TRBJ1-4
ASSQDWSSNEKLF
>TRBV2|TRBJ2-7
ASTEGASGRRYEQY
>TRBV2|TRBJ2-3
ASIRAQSTDTQY
>TRBV5-1|TRBJ2-3
ASSLAQPQDTQY
>TRBV28|TRBJ2-7
ASSAGLAGPIPSYEQY
>TRBV4-3|TRBJ1-1
ASSQDTRVATEAF
>TRBV5-6|TRBJ1-4
ASSMVRGQDEKLF
>TRBV5-6|TRBJ1-1
ASRAQGTNTEAF
>TRBV10-2|TRBJ1-1
ASRNRQGLFPEAF
>TRBV12-3/TRBV12-4|TRBJ2-2
ASSLHQSTGELF
>TRBV6-2/TRBV6-3|TRBJ2-2
ASSYGAGGQGGELF
>TRBV27|TRBJ2-1
ASSWDGLDNEQF
>TRBV28|TRBJ2-3
ASSAPPGSGVTDTQY
>TRBV6-7|TRBJ2-7
ASPSVGPGDEQY
>TRBV29-1|TRBJ2-7
SVEDWPEGLAGGYEQY
>TRBV20-1|TRBJ1-2
SAHLGFRGGYT
>TRBV5-6|TRBJ2-7
ASRREGSPYEQY
>TRBV5-1|TRBJ2-3
ASSPGNTDTQY
>TRBV28|TRBJ1-6
ASTPTDRYNSPLH
>TRBV18|TRBJ1-2
ASSPDGNYGYT
>TRBV20-1|TRBJ2-1
SALKSGSSVEQF
>TRBV10-2|TRBJ2-1
ASNPSISGRALNEQF
>TRBV6-2/TRBV6-3|TRBJ1-6
ASIQQGAGNSPLH
>TRBV20-1|TRBJ1-1
SASPGIRLERAF
>TRBV2|TRBJ1-1
ASEGIRETEAF
>TRBV11-2|TRBJ2-5
ASSSYRDHETQY
>TRBV5-6|TRBJ2-5
ASSPRLGSETQY
>TRBV6-2/TRBV6-3|TRBJ2-7
ASSYQRLAGPLGYEQY
>TRBV11-2|TRBJ2-5
ASSHTGEETQY
>TRBV7-2|TRBJ2-1
ASSSLRGLENEQF
>TRBV11-2|TRBJ1-1
ASSLDLRNTEAF
>TRBV11-2|TRBJ2-6
ASSGSAGANVLT
>TRBV9|TRBJ1-5
ASSVGTGTNQPQH
>TRBV20-1|TRBJ2-7
SAHPNGYEQY
>TRBV5-5|TRBJ2-4
ASSLLVRGPLLKIQY
>TRBV20-1|TRBJ2-7
SASGVGGLAASYEQY